The text below deals with one T cell receptor (beta chain). Antigen unknown. This entry is derived from a study of T cell responses to AZD1222 COVID-19 vaccine. Overall study: Timing groups of about 4 and about 12 weeks for second doses were pooled. Study findings and constraints: Only a handful of AZD1222 recipients, several in all, had baseline seropositivity. Donors in the cohort were predominantly white British and more often female, and clonal diversity was possibly underestimated. The study reported that nearly half of spike-specific TCRs target unmutated variant regions.

V was shortened by 5 bases and J by 3 bases, with 5 bases between the two germline ends. Germline-derived CDR1 and CDR2 are MDHEN and SYDVKM. The CDR3 length is 12 residues. Repertoires were generated with immunoSEQ multiplex PCR, while TCRdb's copy carries only in-frame clones and drops some. The sample has just over 150,000 clones, approximately 90% seen once. The chain carries TRBV28 and TRBJ2-1; no reliable D call. This specimen consisted of peripheral blood, obtained on day 0 of AZD1222 vaccination. The sequence was obtained from an adult in good health. CDR3 sequence reads: CASSMDYNEQFF. DNA of the CDR3: TGTGCCAGCAGTATGGACTACAATGAGCAGTTCTTC.